This is a list of T cell receptor beta chains from one sample in a study of T cells in localized non-small cell lung cancer. Here immunoSEQ multiplex PCR was the method, and the copy in TCRdb shows in-frame clones only, minus some. The table lists approximately 57,000 clones, roughly 90% of them singletons. The sequences come from peripheral blood, collected before any cancer treatment. These TCRs come from a woman between 35 and 70 years old with stage I lung adenocarcinoma. The CDR3 runs from the conserved cysteine through the conserved F or W. D genes are given only for firm matches. Expanded clones get a size class; other rows say once, few or many, or leave the size out.

V gene: TRBV25-1; J gene: TRBJ2-7; D gene: TRBD2; clone size: few; CDR3 protein: CASRGEGGNYEQYF; CDR3 DNA: TGTGCCAGCAGGGGGGAGGGCGGGAACTACGAGCAGTACTTC
V gene: TRBV27; J gene: TRBJ2-7; D gene: .; clone size: .; CDR3 protein: CASTGLTREQYF; CDR3 DNA: TGTGCCAGCACGGGCCTAACGAGGGAGCAGTACTTC
V gene: TRBV7-6; J gene: TRBJ2-1; D gene: .; clone size: .; CDR3 protein: CASSLDVGYNEQFF; CDR3 DNA: TGTGCCAGCAGCTTAGATGTCGGCTACAATGAGCAGTTCTTC
V gene: TRBV11-3; J gene: TRBJ2-1; D gene: TRBD2; clone size: few; CDR3 protein: CASSLRSGGALYNEQFF; CDR3 DNA: TGTGCCAGCAGCTTAAGGAGCGGGGGGGCCTTATACAATGAGCAGTTCTTC
V gene: TRBV6-1; J gene: TRBJ2-5; D gene: .; clone size: once; CDR3 protein: CASSGTQGVTQYF; CDR3 DNA: TGTGCCAGCAGTGGGACGCAGGGTGTGACCCAGTACTTC
V gene: TRBV28; J gene: TRBJ2-7; D gene: .; clone size: .; CDR3 protein: CASSLGSAYEQYF; CDR3 DNA: TGTGCCAGCAGTTTAGGGTCAGCCTACGAGCAGTACTTC
V gene: TRBV10-3; J gene: TRBJ2-5; D gene: TRBD1; clone size: .; CDR3 protein: CAISPTGIETQYF; CDR3 DNA: TGTGCCATCAGTCCGACAGGGATTGAGACCCAGTACTTC
V gene: TRBV30; J gene: TRBJ1-5; D gene: .; clone size: once; CDR3 protein: CAWSVWGENQPQHF; CDR3 DNA: TGTGCCTGGAGCGTCTGGGGGGAGAATCAGCCCCAGCATTTT
V gene: TRBV4-3; J gene: TRBJ2-1; D gene: .; clone size: .; CDR3 protein: CASSQGAAYNEQFF; CDR3 DNA: TGCGCCAGCAGCCAAGGGGCAGCCTACAATGAGCAGTTCTTC
V gene: TRBV5-5; J gene: TRBJ2-7; D gene: .; clone size: .; CDR3 protein: CASSLGFGISYEQYF; CDR3 DNA: TGTGCCAGCAGCTTGGGATTCGGGATCTCCTACGAGCAGTACTTC
V gene: TRBV7-9; J gene: TRBJ1-1; D gene: .; clone size: .; CDR3 protein: CASRPSVRRHTEAFF; CDR3 DNA: TGTGCCAGCAGGCCGAGTGTGAGGAGACACACTGAAGCTTTCTTT
V gene: TRBV2; J gene: TRBJ1-5; D gene: .; clone size: few; CDR3 protein: CASKGGEGNQPQHF; CDR3 DNA: TGTGCCAGCAAAGGGGGAGAGGGGAATCAGCCCCAGCATTTT
V gene: TRBV5-6; J gene: TRBJ2-7; D gene: .; clone size: .; CDR3 protein: CASSFTDSTRYEQYF; CDR3 DNA: TGTGCCAGCAGCTTCACCGACAGTACCCGCTACGAGCAGTACTTC
V gene: TRBV4-2; J gene: TRBJ1-5; D gene: .; clone size: .; CDR3 protein: CASSQAWGRPQLGDQPQHF; CDR3 DNA: TGTGCCAGCAGCCAAGCCTGGGGGAGACCCCAATTGGGGGATCAGCCCCAGCATTTT
V gene: TRBV6-1; J gene: TRBJ1-5; D gene: .; clone size: once; CDR3 protein: CATIEDGDQPQHF; CDR3 DNA: TGTGCCACTATCGAGGACGGTGATCAGCCCCAGCATTTT
V gene: TRBV5-1; J gene: TRBJ1-1; D gene: .; clone size: few; CDR3 protein: CASTIDSLNTEAFF; CDR3 DNA: TGCGCCAGCACGATTGACAGCTTGAACACTGAAGCTTTCTTT
V gene: TRBV7-2; J gene: TRBJ2-1; D gene: .; clone size: .; CDR3 protein: CASRGVGYNEQFF; CDR3 DNA: TGTGCCAGCAGGGGGGTCGGCTACAATGAGCAGTTCTTC
V gene: TRBV5-1; J gene: TRBJ2-3; D gene: TRBD2; clone size: once; CDR3 protein: CASSLVGGGTSTDTQYF; CDR3 DNA: TGCGCCAGCAGCTTGGTTGGCGGGGGAACTAGCACAGATACGCAGTATTTT
V gene: TRBV7-2; J gene: TRBJ2-7; D gene: .; clone size: .; CDR3 protein: CASSLGVYEQYF; CDR3 DNA: TGTGCCAGCAGCTTAGGAGTCTACGAGCAGTACTTC
V gene: TRBV19; J gene: TRBJ1-5; D gene: .; clone size: .; CDR3 protein: CASSALGGSNQPQHF; CDR3 DNA: TGTGCCAGTAGTGCCCTAGGGGGAAGCAATCAGCCCCAGCATTTT
V gene: TRBV6-1; J gene: TRBJ1-5; D gene: TRBD1; clone size: .; CDR3 protein: CASSEGRTGSLLSQHF; CDR3 DNA: TGTGCCAGCAGTGAAGGGCGGACAGGTTCCCTTTTGTCCCAGCATTTT
V gene: TRBV7-8; J gene: TRBJ2-5; D gene: .; clone size: .; CDR3 protein: CASRPNTGIGETQYF; CDR3 DNA: TGTGCCAGCAGGCCTAACACAGGGATCGGAGAGACCCAGTACTTC
V gene: TRBV18; J gene: TRBJ1-5; D gene: .; clone size: .; CDR3 protein: CASSAGRNNQPQHF; CDR3 DNA: TGTGCCAGCTCAGCGGGACGGAACAATCAGCCCCAGCATTTT
V gene: TRBV11-2; J gene: TRBJ2-1; D gene: TRBD2; clone size: .; CDR3 protein: CASSLGLAVSYNEQFF; CDR3 DNA: TGTGCCAGCAGCTTGGGCCTAGCGGTCTCCTACAATGAGCAGTTCTTC
V gene: TRBV6-5; J gene: TRBJ1-2; D gene: TRBD1; clone size: .; CDR3 protein: CASSKRDSYYGYTF; CDR3 DNA: TGTGCCAGCAGCAAACGGGACAGTTATTATGGCTACACCTTC
V gene: TRBV28; J gene: TRBJ2-4; D gene: .; clone size: .; CDR3 protein: CASSLGGGLNIQYF; CDR3 DNA: TGTGCCAGCAGTTTAGGGGGGGGCTTAAACATTCAGTACTTC
V gene: TRBV4-3; J gene: TRBJ1-5; D gene: .; clone size: .; CDR3 protein: CASSQERAGFGNQPQHF; CDR3 DNA: TGCGCCAGCAGCCAAGAAAGGGCAGGTTTCGGCAATCAGCCCCAGCATTTT
V gene: TRBV13; J gene: TRBJ2-3; D gene: .; clone size: .; CDR3 protein: CATGRSTDTQYF; CDR3 DNA: TGTGCTACCGGCAGGAGCACAGATACGCAGTATTTT
V gene: TRBV7-2; J gene: TRBJ2-7; D gene: .; clone size: .; CDR3 protein: CASSYSHEQYF; CDR3 DNA: TGTGCCAGCAGCTACAGCCACGAGCAGTACTTC
V gene: TRBV6-6; J gene: TRBJ1-6; D gene: .; clone size: .; CDR3 protein: CASSRDSGSPLHF; CDR3 DNA: TGTGCCAGCAGTCGGGACTCGGGTTCACCCCTCCACTTT
V gene: TRBV11-2; J gene: TRBJ2-5; D gene: .; clone size: .; CDR3 protein: CASSPGTGLETQYF; CDR3 DNA: TGTGCCAGCAGCCCGGGAACAGGGTTGGAGACCCAGTACTTC
V gene: TRBV2; J gene: TRBJ1-3; D gene: .; clone size: once; CDR3 protein: CASSKDSPFSGNTIYF; CDR3 DNA: TGTGCCAGCAGTAAGGACAGTCCCTTCTCTGGAAACACCATATATTTT
V gene: TRBV4-3; J gene: TRBJ2-6; D gene: .; clone size: .; CDR3 protein: CASSQFVLQSGANVLTF; CDR3 DNA: TGCGCCAGCAGCCAATTTGTTTTACAATCTGGGGCCAACGTCCTGACTTTC
V gene: TRBV18; J gene: TRBJ2-3; D gene: TRBD1; clone size: .; CDR3 protein: CASSPPGTGMADTQYF; CDR3 DNA: TGTGCCAGCTCACCACCTGGGACAGGGATGGCAGATACGCAGTATTTT
V gene: TRBV6-5; J gene: TRBJ2-5; D gene: TRBD2; clone size: once; CDR3 protein: CASSYGGVGETQYF; CDR3 DNA: TGTGCCAGCAGTTATGGGGGGGTAGGTGAGACCCAGTACTTC
V gene: TRBV6-1; J gene: TRBJ1-5; D gene: .; clone size: .; CDR3 protein: CASSEPAGGAPSNQPQHF; CDR3 DNA: TGTGCCAGCAGTGAACCCGCGGGGGGGGCCCCGAGCAATCAGCCCCAGCATTTT
V gene: TRBV7-9; J gene: TRBJ2-3; D gene: TRBD2; clone size: .; CDR3 protein: CASSLSSGGANVIDTQYF; CDR3 DNA: TGTGCCAGCAGCTTATCTAGCGGGGGGGCCAATGTTATAGATACGCAGTATTTT
V gene: TRBV18; J gene: TRBJ2-7; D gene: TRBD1; clone size: .; CDR3 protein: CASSPPWDSYEQYF; CDR3 DNA: TGTGCCAGCTCACCACCCTGGGACAGCTACGAGCAGTACTTC
V gene: TRBV7-3; J gene: TRBJ2-2; D gene: .; clone size: .; CDR3 protein: CASSPTHNTGELFF; CDR3 DNA: TGTGCCAGCAGCCCCACCCACAACACCGGGGAGCTGTTTTTT
V gene: TRBV5-1; J gene: TRBJ2-2; D gene: .; clone size: .; CDR3 protein: CASKGVQNTGELFF; CDR3 DNA: TGCGCCAGCAAGGGGGTACAGAACACCGGGGAGCTGTTTTTT
V gene: TRBV19; J gene: TRBJ1-3; D gene: .; clone size: .; CDR3 protein: CASSTSGEGNTIYF; CDR3 DNA: TGTGCCAGTAGTACCTCGGGAGAGGGAAACACCATATATTTT
V gene: TRBV7-9; J gene: TRBJ2-1; D gene: TRBD1; clone size: .; CDR3 protein: CASSQRGTGIRFF; CDR3 DNA: TGTGCCAGCAGCCAAAGAGGGACAGGGATCCGGTTCTTC
V gene: TRBV9; J gene: TRBJ1-3; D gene: .; clone size: .; CDR3 protein: CASSVGRNSGNTIYF; CDR3 DNA: TGTGCCAGCAGCGTAGGCAGGAACTCTGGAAACACCATATATTTT
V gene: TRBV28; J gene: TRBJ1-2; D gene: .; clone size: .; CDR3 protein: CAIKRGVNYYGYTF; CDR3 DNA: TGTGCCATCAAACGTGGGGTAAACTACTATGGCTACACCTTC
V gene: TRBV9; J gene: TRBJ1-1; D gene: .; clone size: .; CDR3 protein: CASSVEDTEAFF; CDR3 DNA: TGTGCCAGCAGCGTAGAGGACACTGAAGCTTTCTTT
V gene: TRBV27; J gene: TRBJ2-2; D gene: .; clone size: .; CDR3 protein: CASSLFRGPGELFF; CDR3 DNA: TGTGCCAGCAGTCTATTCAGGGGCCCCGGGGAGCTGTTTTTT
V gene: TRBV7-2; J gene: TRBJ2-2; D gene: TRBD1; clone size: .; CDR3 protein: CASSLAGRGWAGELFF; CDR3 DNA: TGTGCCAGCAGCTTAGCAGGCAGGGGGTGGGCCGGGGAGCTGTTTTTT
V gene: TRBV10-3; J gene: TRBJ1-6; D gene: .; clone size: .; CDR3 protein: CAIKSSNSPLHF; CDR3 DNA: TGTGCCATCAAGAGCAGTAATTCACCCCTCCACTTT
V gene: TRBV19; J gene: TRBJ1-5; D gene: .; clone size: .; CDR3 protein: CASSVDRQPQHF; CDR3 DNA: TGTGCCAGTAGTGTGGACCGCCAGCCCCAGCATTTT
V gene: TRBV5-1; J gene: TRBJ2-5; D gene: .; clone size: .; CDR3 protein: CASSFPSETQYF; CDR3 DNA: TGCGCCAGCAGCTTCCCCTCAGAGACCCAGTACTTC
V gene: TRBV10-3; J gene: TRBJ1-1; D gene: .; clone size: .; CDR3 protein: CAISESSLWDTEAFF; CDR3 DNA: TGTGCCATCAGTGAGTCGTCCCTGTGGGACACTGAAGCTTTCTTT
V gene: TRBV7-2; J gene: TRBJ1-1; D gene: .; clone size: .; CDR3 protein: CASSERRGLKAFF; CDR3 DNA: TGTGCCAGCAGCGAACGTCGGGGTCTGAAGGCTTTCTTT
V gene: TRBV7-6; J gene: TRBJ1-1; D gene: .; clone size: .; CDR3 protein: CASSGTEAFF; CDR3 DNA: TGTGCCAGCAGCGGTACAGAAGCTTTCTTT
V gene: TRBV2; J gene: TRBJ2-1; D gene: TRBD1; clone size: .; CDR3 protein: CASSTPGQGYNEQFF; CDR3 DNA: TGTGCCAGCAGTACACCGGGACAGGGGTACAATGAGCAGTTCTTC
V gene: TRBV5-6; J gene: TRBJ2-5; D gene: .; clone size: .; CDR3 protein: CASSLASGETQYF; CDR3 DNA: TGTGCCAGCAGCTTGGCGTCCGGAGAGACCCAGTACTTC
V gene: TRBV9; J gene: TRBJ2-7; D gene: TRBD1; clone size: .; CDR3 protein: CASSVAGTGPYEQYF; CDR3 DNA: TGTGCCAGCAGCGTAGCCGGGACAGGGCCCTACGAGCAGTACTTC
V gene: TRBV4-1; J gene: TRBJ1-1; D gene: .; clone size: .; CDR3 protein: CASSHPSFSEAFF; CDR3 DNA: TGCGCCAGCAGCCACCCATCCTTTTCTGAAGCTTTCTTT
V gene: TRBV29-1; J gene: TRBJ2-3; D gene: TRBD1; clone size: once; CDR3 protein: CSVGQGYTDTQYF; CDR3 DNA: TGCAGCGTTGGACAGGGGTATACAGATACGCAGTATTTT
V gene: TRBV6-1; J gene: TRBJ1-5; D gene: .; clone size: .; CDR3 protein: CASSDGVARVNQPQHF; CDR3 DNA: TGTGCCAGCAGTGATGGTGTGGCCAGGGTTAATCAGCCCCAGCATTTT